The 23 T cell receptor beta chains listed next were all sequenced from one sample in a study of CD8+ T cells in alopecia areata. Following RNA extraction, reverse transcription yielded cDNA that acted as the sequencing template. Assay used: immunoSEQ multiplex PCR; TCRdb lists only in-frame clones, some missing. The table records over 85,000 clones, roughly 41% of them present only once. The sequenced material came from CD4+ T cells sorted from blood. Receptor source: a human donor with alopecia areata.

This clone occurred once. Relative to the germline gene, one junction end is altered; a read error may explain this. The same CDR3 can be traced to other DNA sequences in this sample. The chain uses TRBV7-2 and TRBJ2-7, with no clear D. This CDR3 spans 15 amino acids. Germline V CDR1 and CDR2: SGHTA, FQGNSA. The DNA for the CDR3 is TGTGCCAGCAGCTTAACGGCGGACGGATCCTACGAACAGTACTTC. Its protein product is CASSLTADGSYEQYF. The whole variable domain, remainder taken from reference TRBV7-2 and TRBJ2-7, is GAGVSQSPSNKVTEKGKDVELRCDPISGHTALYWYRQSLGQGLEFLIYFQGNSAPDKSGLPSDRFSAERTGGSVSTLTIQRTQQEDSAVYLCASSLTADGSYEQYFGPGTRLTVT.

There are a few counts of this clone. The chain has TRBV7-3 and TRBJ2-7; a weak D match, TRBD2 (5 bases). The CDR3 runs to 14 residues. The germline V gene encodes CDR1 SGHTA and CDR2 FQGTGA. With 5 bases removed from V and 4 bases from J, the gap between germline ends came to 15 bases. CDR3 bases: TGTGCCAGCAGCCCCTCGGGATCCCCTTACGAGCAGTACTTC. The encoded protein is CASSPSGSPYEQYF.

The chain is built from TRBV6-1 and TRBJ2-1, with D uncertain. The germline V gene encodes CDR1 MNHNS and CDR2 SASEGT. This CDR3 region has 13 residues. Trimming took off 3 bases at V and 5 bases at J, with 8 bases between the two ends. The CDR3 spells CASSDLLDNEQFF. DNA for the CDR3: TGTGCCAGCAGTGACCTCTTGGACAATGAGCAGTTCTTC.

J is TRBJ1-5 and V is TRBV4-1; tentatively, D is TRBD1 (6 bases). Germline-derived CDR1 and CDR2 are MGHRA and YSYEKL. The CDR3 covers 15 residues. Trimming shortened V by 3 bases and J by 2 bases, and 11 bases separated the two germline ends. The DNA of the CDR3 is TGCGCCAGCAGCCAGCACCGGACAGGCAATCAGCCCCAGCATTTT. Protein product: CASSQHRTGNQPQHF.

The sample holds a few counts of this clone. The V and J genes are TRBV19 and TRBJ2-1, with 7 bases matching TRBD2. CDR3 size: 13 residues. The germline V gene has CDR1 LNHDA and CDR2 SQIVND (reference sequence). The J segment lost 6 bases and the V segment lost 7 bases, leaving 6 bases of the junction unmatched. The CDR3 sequence: CASNAGAANEQFF. Here the CDR3 DNA reads TGTGCCAGTAACGCGGGAGCCGCCAATGAGCAGTTCTTC.

In nucleotides, the CDR3 is TGTGCCAGCAGGGACAGTCGGGGTGCCGGCACCGGGGAGCTGTTTTTT. Protein: CASRDSRGAGTGELFF. J is TRBJ2-2 and V is TRBV7-2; tentatively, D is TRBD1 (6 bases). Per the germline V gene, CDR1 is SGHTA and CDR2 is FQGNSA. This CDR3 spans 16 amino acids. Trimming pared 6 bases from V and 4 bases from J, leaving 18 bases between.

The rearrangement links TRBV27 to TRBJ2-7; the match to TRBD1 covers 9 bases. This CDR3 spans 14 amino acids. The germline gives CDR1 MNHEY, CDR2 SMNVEV (reference sequence). Trimming at V came to 4 bases and at J to 7 bases, leaving 8 bases not matched to a gene. CDR3 residues: CASSWDRASREQYF. The CDR3 DNA reads TGTGCCAGCAGTTGGGACAGGGCCTCTCGGGAGCAGTACTTC.

The chain has TRBV2 and TRBJ2-7, with 10 bases that match TRBD1. Germline V gives CDR1 SNHLY, CDR2 FYNNEI. Trimming removed 8 bases from V and 3 bases from J; junction bases left unmatched: 7. CDR3 length: 14 amino acids. CDR3 coding DNA: TGTGCCAGCCGGGACAGGGGTATCGACTACGAGCAGTACTTC. Amino acids: CASRDRGIDYEQYF.

The chain links TRBV2 to TRBJ1-5; 7 nucleotides line up with TRBD1. This CDR3 spans 14 amino acids. Trimming at V came to 3 bases and at J to 9 bases, leaving 8 bases not matched to a gene. Germline lookup yields CDR1 SNHLY and CDR2 FYNNEI. The CDR3 nucleotides read TGTGCCAGCAGTGACCAATGGACAGGCGGGCCCCAGCATTTT. Protein product: CASSDQWTGGPQHF.

This clone occurred a few times. The chain is built from TRBV6-6 and TRBJ2-4, with D maybe TRBD1 (6 bases). Germline V gives CDR1 MNHNY, CDR2 SVGAGI (reference sequence). The CDR3 consists of 14 residues. Trimming took off 6 bases at V and 2 bases at J, with 11 bases between the two ends. Here the CDR3 DNA reads TGTGCCAGCAGCCAACAGGGAACCAAAAACATTCAGTACTTC. Translation: CASSQQGTKNIQYF.

This clone occurred a few times. V gene TRBV11-1 combines with J gene TRBJ2-5, with no clear D. Trimming removed 6 bases at V and 0 bases at J, with 8 bases between. The CDR3 contains 13 residues. Per the germline V gene, CDR1 is SGHAT and CDR2 is FQDESV (reference sequence). This chain's CDR3 is CASRSGHQETQYF. The CDR3 DNA follows: TGTGCCAGCAGATCGGGCCACCAAGAGACCCAGTACTTC.

This clone appeared many times. This chain links TRBV7-2 with TRBJ2-5; 9 nucleotides align to TRBD2. Germline-derived CDR1 and CDR2 are SGHTA and FQGNSA. V lost 5 bases, J lost 3 bases, and 4 bases stayed unmatched. The CDR3 is 14 residues long. CDR3 sequence: CASSPRTSEETQYF. Here the CDR3 DNA reads TGTGCCAGCAGCCCTAGGACTAGCGAAGAGACCCAGTACTTC.

V gene TRBV5-1 combines with J gene TRBJ1-2; 9 nucleotides align to TRBD1. This CDR3 has 13 amino acids. The trim removed 4 bases at V and 2 bases at J, leaving 0 bases unmatched. Germline V gene sequence: CDR1 SGHRS, CDR2 YFSETQ. The CDR3 DNA sequence: TGCGCCAGCAGCGGGACAGGGAACTATGGCTACACCTTC. Translated: CASSGTGNYGYTF. The full variable domain, in which reference TRBV5-1 and TRBJ1-2 provide the parts outside the CDR3, is KAGVTQTPRYLIKTRGQQVTLSCSPISGHRSVSWYQQTPGQGLQFLFEYFSETQRNKGNFPGRFSGRQFSNSRSEMNVSTLELGDSALYLCASSGTGNYGYTFGSGTRLTVV.

The rearrangement links TRBV4-2 to TRBJ2-3; weak D call: TRBD1 (7 bases). The CDR3 covers 16 residues. CDR1 and CDR2 (germline): LGHNA, YNFKEQ. The V gene lost 5 bases and the J gene lost 0 bases, with 15 bases spanning the gap. The CDR3 bases are TGTGCCAGCAGCATCCCCAGGGGGGCTAGCACAGATACGCAGTATTTT. Encoded protein: CASSIPRGASTDTQYF.

This rearrangement joins TRBV11-2 to TRBJ1-5, with D hard to call. This CDR3 is 14 amino acids long. Germline V gene data show CDR1 as SGHAT and CDR2 as FQNNGV. Trimming removed 2 bases from V and 5 bases from J, with 10 bases in between. The CDR3 is CASSLQRVDQPQHF. The CDR3 coding sequence is TGTGCCAGCAGCTTACAACGGGTAGATCAGCCCCAGCATTTT.

The chain links TRBV5-6 to TRBJ2-7; D might be TRBD2 (5 bases). Germline V gene sequence: CDR1 SGHDT, CDR2 YYEEEE. The V end lost 0 bases, the J end lost 0 bases, and 13 bases lay between the germline ends. The CDR3 extends over 16 amino acids. This chain's CDR3 is CASSLGQSGSSYEQYF. CDR3 bases: TGTGCCAGCAGCTTGGGCCAAAGTGGGAGCTCCTACGAGCAGTACTTC.

The sample holds a few counts of this clone. This rearrangement joins TRBV20-1 to TRBJ1-2; unclear D gene. The CDR3 loop spans 10 amino acids. Trimming shortened V by 5 bases and J by 6 bases, and 7 bases separated the two germline ends. CDR1 and CDR2 (germline): DFQATT, SNEGSKA (reference sequence). CDR3 DNA sequence: TGCAGTGCTGGTCGGGATGGCTACACCTTC. Encoded protein: CSAGRDGYTF.

This clone was observed a single time. V and J are TRBV6-1 and TRBJ1-1; D is unclear. CDR1 and CDR2 (germline): MNHNS, SASEGT. This CDR3 comprises 12 residues. Trimming removed 7 bases at V and 2 bases at J, with 8 bases between. Written as DNA, the CDR3 is TGTGCCAGCACCTGGGGTAACACTGAAGCTTTCTTT. Amino acids: CASTWGNTEAFF.

This clone turned up a few times. The chain carries TRBV30 and TRBJ2-1; D gene unclear. Germline V gene lookup returns CDR1 GTSNPN and CDR2 SVGIG (reference sequence). The ends were cut back, 4 bases at V and 8 bases at J, with 12 bases in the middle. The CDR3 contains 12 residues. The CDR3 sequence is CAWTDKWDEQFF. The CDR3 DNA follows: TGTGCCTGGACAGATAAATGGGATGAGCAGTTCTTC.

This clone has just a few counts. The chain joins TRBV4-1 to TRBJ2-7; 11 bases map to TRBD2. This CDR3 region has 15 residues. CDR1 MGHRA and CDR2 YSYEKL come from the germline V gene. V lost 3 bases and J lost 2; bases outside the gene matches: 3. The CDR3 nucleotides are TGCGCCAGCAGCCACCCTAGCGGGAGGACCTACGAGCAGTACTTC. Translated, it gives CASSHPSGRTYEQYF.

The chain recombines TRBV29-1 with TRBJ2-7, with 10 bases aligning to TRBD2. Germline V lookup: CDR1 SQVTM, CDR2 ANQGSEA. The CDR3 spans 14 residues. V lost 4 bases to trimming and J lost 7 bases; unmatched junction nucleotides: 10. The CDR3 DNA follows: TGCAGCGTTGTTCGAGCGGGAGGGCCTAGAGAGCAGTACTTC. This gives the protein CSVVRAGGPREQYF.

The CDR3: CASSSSLADTQYF. The CDR3 region has the DNA TGCGCCAGCAGCTCGTCCTTGGCAGATACGCAGTATTTT. This chain uses TRBV5-1 with TRBJ2-3, with D unresolved. CDR3 length: 13 amino acids. Trimming removed 3 bases at V and 4 bases at J, with 9 bases between. Looked up from germline, CDR1 is SGHRS and CDR2 is YFSETQ.

The table lists this clone with a few counts. The chain is built from TRBV23-1 and TRBJ1-1; a weak D match, TRBD1 (6 bases). TRBV23-1 is classed as an ORF, of uncertain function. V dropped 2 bases and J dropped 3 bases, with 13 bases sitting between them. The CDR3 sequence is 15 residues long. The CDR3 loop reads CASSQTGAIDTEAFF. The DNA for the CDR3 is TGCGCCAGCAGTCAAACGGGGGCGATAGACACTGAAGCTTTCTTT.